One and the same sample provided the 14 T cell receptor beta chains below, sequenced in a study of T cell responses to AZD1222 COVID-19 vaccine. This table comes from immunoSEQ multiplex PCR, and its TCRdb copy is limited to in-frame clones, with some not included. The table records about 140,000 clones, approximately 92% of them present only once. This specimen was peripheral blood, taken on day 0 of AZD1222 vaccination. All receptors derive from an adult in good health.

The CDR3 protein is CASSQVRDRQNTEAFF. CDR3 nucleotides: TGTGCCAGCAGCCAAGTCCGGGACAGGCAAAACACTGAAGCTTTCTTT. V and J are TRBV3-1 (or the pseudogene TRBV3-2) and TRBJ1-1, with 8 bases lining up with TRBD1. CDR1 is LGHDT and CDR2 is YNNKEL in the germline V gene (reference sequence). This CDR3 is built from 16 residues. J was trimmed by 2 bases and V by 1 base; bases with no gene match: 6.

V and J are TRBV5-6 and TRBJ1-3; D unclear. This CDR3 is 16 amino acids long. V gave up 3 bases and J gave up 0 bases, with 13 bases separating them. In germline, CDR1 is SGHDT, CDR2 YYEEEE. The CDR3: CASSSDAYSSGNTIYF. The CDR3 bases are TGTGCCAGCAGCTCGGACGCTTATAGCTCTGGAAACACCATATATTTT.

The rearrangement links TRBV18 to TRBJ1-1; D unresolved. V was clipped by 1 base and J by 6 bases, with 15 bases between them. The germline V gene has CDR1 KGHSH and CDR2 LQKENI. The CDR3 runs to 15 residues. The CDR3 DNA reads TGTGCCAGCTCACCACGGCCCCAAGGTCTCTCTGAAGCTTTCTTT. Translating gives CASSPRPQGLSEAFF.

The chain is built from TRBV4-3 and TRBJ1-1; no definite D call. V lost 0 bases to trimming and J lost 0 bases, with 8 bases between them. This CDR3 comprises 15 residues. Germline-derived CDR1 and CDR2 are LGHNA and YSLEER. Here the CDR3 reads CASSQEIRLNTEAFF. CDR3 nucleotide sequence: TGCGCCAGCAGCCAAGAAATCCGGTTGAACACTGAAGCTTTCTTT.

The genes are TRBV7-2 and TRBJ1-1; D gene unclear. V shed 3 bases and J shed 6 bases, with 17 bases lying between them. Per germline, CDR1 SGHTA and CDR2 FQGNSA. The CDR3 totals 15 residues. CDR3: CASSFNRARAPEAFF. The CDR3 DNA reads as TGTGCCAGCAGCTTCAACCGGGCCCGAGCCCCTGAAGCTTTCTTT.

A remark on this clone: Germline and junction disagree at one end, which may indicate a read error. This rearrangement joins TRBV5-4 to TRBJ2-7; 8 bases agree with TRBD1. The CDR3 is made up of 15 amino acids. Germline V lookup: CDR1 SGHNT, CDR2 YYREEE (reference sequence). DNA for the CDR3: TGTGCCAGCAACTTGGCTGGACAGGGCCCCTACGAGCAGTACTTC. Its protein product is CASNLAGQGPYEQYF.

The gene calls are TRBV7-8 and TRBJ1-6, with a possible D match to TRBD1 (6 bases). This CDR3 comprises 15 residues. Trimming took 5 bases from V and 7 from J, leaving 15 bases between them. CDR1 is SGHVS, CDR2 FQNEAQ, per germline. The CDR3 region is CASSLADSLNSPLHF. The CDR3 DNA reads as TGTGCCAGCAGCCTCGCGGACAGCTTGAATTCACCCCTCCACTTT.

The genes are TRBV7-8 and TRBJ2-1, with 9 positions matching TRBD1. Germline V lookup: CDR1 SGHVS, CDR2 FQNEAQ. V lost 3 bases and J lost 9; bases outside the gene matches: 12. This CDR3 region has 16 residues. The CDR3 coding sequence is TGTGCCAGCAGCTTCTCTTGGACAGGGGCTCTCGGTGAGCAGTTCTTC. Its translation is CASSFSWTGALGEQFF.

The genes are TRBV4-3 and TRBJ2-3; D remains ambiguous. This CDR3 comprises 16 residues. Trimming took off 0 bases at V and 0 bases at J, with 10 bases between the two ends. Germline CDR1 reads LGHNA; CDR2 reads YSLEER. CDR3 protein: CASSQDRYASTDTQYF. Written as DNA, the CDR3 is TGCGCCAGCAGCCAAGATCGCTACGCTAGCACAGATACGCAGTATTTT.

The rearrangement joins TRBV5-1 to TRBJ1-1, with TRBD1 as a possible D gene (5 bases). The CDR3 runs 15 residues. V lost 4 bases to trimming and J lost 2 bases, with 15 bases between them. Germline loops: CDR1 SGHRS, CDR2 YFSETQ. The DNA of the CDR3 is TGCGCCAGCAGCCCTATCTCAGGGACTAACACTGAAGCTTTCTTT. It specifies CASSPISGTNTEAFF.

This clone was seen a single time. The gene calls are TRBV29-1 and TRBJ2-7, with 7 positions matching TRBD2. The V segment lost 2 bases and the J segment 4 bases; nucleotides outside the gene matches: 8. This CDR3 contains 14 residues. The V gene's germline CDR1 is SQVTM and CDR2 ANQGSEA. CDR3 region: CSVESSGTSYEQYF. CDR3 coding DNA: TGCAGCGTTGAATCAAGCGGGACCTCTTACGAGCAGTACTTC.

This clone has only one observation. The chain uses TRBV7-3 and TRBJ1-6; 10 bases align to TRBD1. The CDR3 covers 15 residues. Germline CDR1 reads SGHTA; CDR2 reads FQGTGA. V shed 5 bases and J 9 bases; nucleotides not matched to a gene: 7. The CDR3 here is CASSPRGQGGSPLHF. The CDR3 DNA is TGTGCCAGCAGCCCCAGAGGACAGGGGGGTTCACCCCTCCACTTT.

The chain carries TRBV7-8 and TRBJ2-1, with 7 bases that match TRBD2. This CDR3 has 16 residues. V lost 5 bases, J lost 0 bases, and 7 bases stayed unmatched. Looked up from germline, CDR1 is SGHVS and CDR2 is FQNEAQ. The CDR3 loop is CASSPPRGSSYNEQFF. CDR3 bases: TGTGCCAGCAGCCCCCCCCGCGGGAGCTCCTACAATGAGCAGTTCTTC.

The V and J genes are TRBV6-6 and TRBJ2-7; 7 bases line up with TRBD2. Germline-derived CDR1 and CDR2 are MNHNY and SVGAGI (reference sequence). CDR3 length: 13 residues. V was clipped by 6 bases and J by 0 bases; unmatched bases: 2. This CDR3 reads CASSGGSSYEQYF. In DNA form, the CDR3 reads TGTGCCAGCAGCGGCGGGAGCTCCTACGAGCAGTACTTC.